This T cell receptor beta chain was sequenced for a study of T cells in Graves' hyperthyroidism and ophthalmopathy. Study-wide results and caveats: A model of 13 V-J features distinguished ophthalmopathy from stable hyperthyroidism. Most clonotypes expanded in the thyroid (above 0.001) were also present in blood.

This CDR3 is 13 amino acids long. V was trimmed by 2 bases and J by 7 bases, leaving 6 bases between them. With a duration under 2 months, the hyperthyroidism was newly diagnosed in patients aged 18 to 65. Not enrolled were patients with uncontrolled infection, other autoimmune disease, pregnancy or lactation. Regions amplified from RNA transcripts were the TCR beta CDR3 regions. TCR CDR3 underwent first-round RT-PCR with the HTBI primer set. Each CDR3 protein gets one entry after TCRdb re-called the multiplex PCR reads with MiXCR. The table includes hundreds of thousands of distinct CDR3 sequences, around 45% detected once. Only a few counts were recorded for this clonotype. Its specificity is not known.

The sequence derives from a woman aged 18-29 years with Graves' hyperthyroidism. The sample comprised peripheral blood or thyroid tissue (not recorded which). The V gene is TRBV12-3 or TRBV12-4, the J gene TRBJ1-6, with D hard to call. The CDR3 DNA is TGTGCCAGCAGTTTATCGGAGAATTCACCCCTCCACTTT. It translates to CASSLSENSPLHF.